Below, 5 T cell receptor beta chains from the same sample are listed, as sequenced in a study of cytomegalovirus exposure and HLA in healthy donors. Primers: 60 Vbeta forward and 13 Jbeta reverse. Libraries were prepared by immunoSEQ multiplex PCR; TCRdb keeps only in-frame clonotypes and omits some of them. The table has 200,000 or so clones, almost 70% seen once; the top ten hold around 3%. Material for sequencing was PBMCs. Receptor source: a man between 35 and 55 years old in good health and CMV-seropositive.

The V gene is TRBV5-6, the J gene TRBJ2-2; D is unresolved. Trimming stripped 4 bases from V and 3 bases from J, with 16 bases between. Germline V gene sequence: CDR1 SGHDT, CDR2 YYEEEE. CDR3 length equals 16 residues. In DNA form, the CDR3 reads TGTGCCAGCAGCACAACGGTCGCCAGGTACACCGGGGAGCTGTTTTTT. Translating gives CASSTTVARYTGELFF.

This chain uses TRBV4-2 with TRBJ2-5; perhaps TRBD2 as D (5 bases). TRBJ2-7 matches the DNA end more closely, so the J call is doubtful. Germline CDR1 reads LGHNA; CDR2 reads YNFKEQ. This CDR3 has 15 amino acids. The CDR3 loop is CASSQESLASYEQYF. CDR3 coding DNA: TGTGCCAGCAGCCAAGAATCATTAGCGAGCTACGAGCAGTACTTC.

The DNA for the CDR3 is TGTGCCAGCAGTGAAACCCCGAGGCATGAGCAGTTCTTC. Translation: CASSETPRHEQFF. This chain links TRBV6-1 with TRBJ2-1; D gene uncertain. From germline, CDR1 is MNHNS and CDR2 SASEGT. Deletions cut 2 bases from V and 8 bases from J, with 10 bases between. The CDR3 has 13 amino acids.

This clone was counted between two and nine times. The chain is built from TRBV6-1 and TRBJ1-5; tentative D call: TRBD1 (5 bases). The CDR3 is 15 amino acids. The V and J ends lost 0 bases and 7 bases respectively, with 13 bases between them. Germline V CDR1 and CDR2: MNHNS, SASEGT. The CDR3, as DNA: TGTGCCAGCAGTGAAGCGCTGGGGGGAGGACAGCCCCAGCATTTT. It translates to CASSEALGGGQPQHF.

The rearrangement joins TRBV5-6 to TRBJ2-7; D unclear. Germline-derived CDR1 and CDR2 are SGHDT and YYEEEE. Trimming removed 0 bases at V and 4 bases at J, with 14 bases between. This CDR3 is built from 15 residues. The CDR3, as DNA: TGTGCCAGCAGCTTGGCAGTTACACCCTCATACGAGCAGTACTTC. Residues: CASSLAVTPSYEQYF.